This T cell receptor beta chain is from a study of blood T cell repertoires in COVID-19. About the study: Samples came from the United States, Italy and Spain, spanning acute and convalescent COVID-19. The cDNA or gDNA used as material had been derived from T cells, B-cell-depleted T cells, or PBMCs.

V lost 6 bases to trimming and J lost 0 bases, with 12 bases between them. This CDR3 contains 14 residues. In the original workflow: Researchers report that nucleated cell counts were estimated from reference gene primer amplification. The data were produced by immunoSEQ multiplex PCR, yet TCRdb's version contains in-frame clones alone and is incomplete. The V and J calls and clone size were taken over from that table, and D and trimming were inferred from the DNA. The top ten clones hold roughly 6.2% of a sample with about 190,000 clones, more than 70% of them seen once. The specimen sequenced was peripheral blood. The rearrangement uses TRBV23-1 and TRBJ2-7, with D perhaps TRBD1 (5 bases). TRBV23-1 is assigned to the ORF class and has an uncertain function. The clonotype originates from a woman aged 40 to 49 who had recovered from COVID-19. In DNA form, the CDR3 reads TGCGCCAGCAGACTCAAGACAGTCTCCTACGAGCAGTACTTC. This sequence encodes CASRLKTVSYEQYF.